Detailed here is one T cell receptor (beta chain). No antigen is known for it. Per-base qualities were not stored, and no clone one base away is much larger. This entry belongs to a study of blood T cell repertoires in COVID-19 (TCRdb year 2020). Notes on the research overall: Samples covering the acute and convalescent phases of COVID-19 were provided by collaborators in the United States, Italy and Spain. The dataset comprised deeply sampled blood TCRbeta repertoires from subjects exposed to, actively infected with, or recovered from COVID-19. The samples were drawn from the first 160 participants of the ongoing ImmuneRACE study and from 1,200 or so subjects provided by 6 global collaborators. The material from the prospective study consisted of cDNA or gDNA derived from T cells, B-cell-depleted T cells, or PBMCs. Sample metadata almost always included a de-identified subject ID, COVID-19 status, age in years and sex. Where available, HLA class I and class II types were taken from metadata supplied by the sample provider and were not determined by assay-based typing. A freely available public database, intended as a resource for researchers studying the immune response to SARS-CoV-2, is where the repertoires were released. On the study overall, not on this receptor specifically: Clinical and demographic metadata were provided uncurated, with the amount varying by source and participant.

V loses 6 bases, J loses 5 bases, and the germline ends lie 11 bases apart. The CDR3 spans 13 residues, from the cysteine through the phenylalanine. Only the CDR3 region is kept as DNA, spanning 39 bases read in frame from base 1. TCRbeta CDR3 regions were amplified from genomic DNA by means of the immunoSEQ Assay, a bias-controlled multiplex PCR. The paper's processing steps were these. Within the assay, amplification of reference gene primers was used to estimate how many nucleated cells each sample contained. To quantify the absolute abundance of each unique TCRbeta CDR3 rearrangement, sequence reads were collapsed and filtered. For each sample, productive Simpson clonality was calculated by taking the square root of Simpson's diversity index across productive rearrangements. The table comes from immuneACCESS by way of TCRdb, which keeps in-frame sequences with V and J called. Part of the clones is missing from these tables; in studies checked, under half for an unresolved V gene and the rest for unknown reasons. That table supplies the V and J calls and clone size; D and trimming were determined from the DNA. The sample table holds 150,000 or so clones, of which roughly four fifths were seen once. The ten biggest clones cover nearly 15% of the sample.

Whole blood was collected in K2EDTA tubes by collaborating institutions according to the institutions' own protocols. For TCRbeta analysis, collaborators shipped samples as frozen whole blood, isolated PBMCs, or DNA extracted from either of those sample types. Sequenced sample: peripheral blood. The sequence joins TRBV12-3 or TRBV12-4 to TRBJ1-5; TRBD1 is perhaps the D gene, given 5 matching bases. The clonotype was recovered from a human donor with acute or convalescent COVID-19. The donor label of this sample is uncertain. The DNA sequence is TGTGCCAGCAGCGACAGTACTTATCAGCCCCAGCATTTT. Its product reads: CASSDSTYQPQHF.